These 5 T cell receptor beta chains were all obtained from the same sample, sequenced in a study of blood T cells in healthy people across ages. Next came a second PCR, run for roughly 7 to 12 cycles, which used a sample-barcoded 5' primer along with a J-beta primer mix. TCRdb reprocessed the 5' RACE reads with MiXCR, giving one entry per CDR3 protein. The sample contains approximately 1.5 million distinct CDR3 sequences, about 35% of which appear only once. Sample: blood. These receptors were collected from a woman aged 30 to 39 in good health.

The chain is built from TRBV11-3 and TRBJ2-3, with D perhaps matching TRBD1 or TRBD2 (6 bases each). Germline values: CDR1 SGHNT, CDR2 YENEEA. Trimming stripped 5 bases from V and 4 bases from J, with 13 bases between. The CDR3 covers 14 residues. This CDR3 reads CASSGGGSSDTQYF. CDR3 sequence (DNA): TGTGCCAGCAGCGGAGGGGGTTCTTCAGATACGCAGTATTTT.

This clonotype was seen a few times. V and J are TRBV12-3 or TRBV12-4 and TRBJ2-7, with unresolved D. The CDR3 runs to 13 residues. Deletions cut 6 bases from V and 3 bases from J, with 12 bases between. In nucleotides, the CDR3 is TGTGCCAGCAGCTCCCGCCCTCTCTACGAGCAGTACTTC. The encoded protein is CASSSRPLYEQYF.

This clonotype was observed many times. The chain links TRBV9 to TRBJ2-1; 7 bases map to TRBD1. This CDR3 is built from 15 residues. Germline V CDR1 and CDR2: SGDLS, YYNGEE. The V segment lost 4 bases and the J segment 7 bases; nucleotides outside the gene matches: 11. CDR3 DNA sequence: TGTGCCAGCAGCCCCAACCCCCTGACAGGGAATGAGCAGTTCTTC. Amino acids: CASSPNPLTGNEQFF.

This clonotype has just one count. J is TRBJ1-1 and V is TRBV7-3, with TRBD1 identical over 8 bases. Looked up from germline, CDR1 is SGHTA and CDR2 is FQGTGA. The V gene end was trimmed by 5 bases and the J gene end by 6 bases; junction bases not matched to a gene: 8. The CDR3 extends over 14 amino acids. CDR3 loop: CASSHDRGRPEAFF. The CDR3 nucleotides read TGTGCCAGCAGCCACGACAGGGGAAGGCCTGAAGCTTTCTTT.

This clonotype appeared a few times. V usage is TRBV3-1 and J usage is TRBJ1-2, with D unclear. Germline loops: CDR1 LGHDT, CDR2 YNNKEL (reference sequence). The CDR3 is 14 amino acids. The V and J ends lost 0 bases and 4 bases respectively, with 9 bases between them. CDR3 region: CASSQDFGTYGYTF. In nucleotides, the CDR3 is TGTGCCAGCAGCCAAGATTTCGGAACCTATGGCTACACCTTC.